These T cell receptor beta chains were read from a single sample in a study of T cell repertoires in cytomegalovirus infection. TCRdb redid the calling of the reads with MiXCR, one entry per CDR3 protein. The sample has about 480,000 distinct CDR3 sequences; around 35% are singletons. No antigen has been assigned to these receptors. The starting material was cultured PBMCs, obtained from culture after CMV antigen stimulation. The receptors were sampled from a human donor in good health (CMV status not recorded). Some clones in this sample may be carry-over from other donors' samples. CDR3s include the opening cysteine and the closing phenylalanine or tryptophan. D genes are given only for firm matches. Size is stated for part of the rows, as once, few or many counts, or as a class when the clone is expanded.

j_call clone_size d_call v_call cdr3_aa cdr3_nt
TRBJ2-5 many TRBD1 TRBV7-2 CASSLGQGETQYF TGTGCCAGCAGCTTAGGACAGGGGGAGACCCAGTACTTC
TRBJ2-2 - TRBD1 TRBV6-2/TRBV6-3 CASISHNLWTGDTGELFF TGTGCCAGCATTTCACACAACTTGTGGACAGGGGACACCGGGGAGCTGTTTTTT
TRBJ2-2 few - TRBV7-2 CASNRGGTNTGELFF TGTGCCAGCAACCGTGGGGGTACGAACACCGGGGAGCTGTTTTTT
TRBJ2-3 many - TRBV7-9 CASSLDIRTDTQYF TGTGCCAGCAGCTTAGATATCCGCACAGATACGCAGTATTTT
TRBJ2-1 - TRBD2 TRBV11-2 CASSLVRTTSGRGGNEQFF TGTGCCAGCAGCTTAGTCCGAACGACTAGCGGGAGAGGGGGCAATGAGCAGTTCTTC
TRBJ1-6 - TRBD1 TRBV18 CASSPQQGNNSPLHF TGTGCCAGCTCACCTCAACAGGGGAATAATTCACCCCTCCACTTT
TRBJ2-1 once TRBD1 TRBV9 CASSPRDRGRRGEQFF TGTGCCAGCAGCCCACGGGACAGGGGGCGACGTGGTGAGCAGTTCTTC
TRBJ1-1 - - TRBV25-1 CASSEIGRNTEAFF TGTGCCAGCAGTGAAATTGGCAGGAACACTGAAGCTTTCTTT
TRBJ1-2 - TRBD1 TRBV7-2 CASSIRQGVYTF TGTGCCAGCAGCATACGACAGGGCGTGTACACCTTC
TRBJ1-5 - - TRBV19 CAIGAGIRQPQHF TGTGCCATCGGTGCAGGGATTAGGCAGCCCCAGCATTTT
TRBJ2-3 - - TRBV24-1 CATSDSQGDTQYF TGTGCCACCAGTGATTCCCAGGGGGATACGCAGTATTTT
TRBJ2-1 few - TRBV20-1 CSAETSNSVNEQFF TGCAGTGCTGAGACTAGTAATAGTGTCAATGAGCAGTTCTTC
TRBJ2-7 - TRBD2 TRBV19 CASSPGMTSGSYEQYF TGTGCCAGTAGTCCTGGGATGACTAGCGGCTCCTACGAGCAGTACTTC
TRBJ1-5 few TRBD1 TRBV6-2/TRBV6-3 CASSLGQGYNQPQHF TGTGCCAGCAGCTTGGGACAGGGCTACAATCAGCCCCAGCATTTT
TRBJ2-3 few - TRBV6-2/TRBV6-3 CASSYSPRTDTQYF TGTGCCAGCAGTTACTCGCCTAGGACAGATACGCAGTATTTT
TRBJ2-3 few - TRBV10-3 CAISESVRTRATQYF TGTGCCATCAGTGAGTCGGTGCGGACTCGAGCTACGCAGTATTTT
TRBJ2-5 - - TRBV7-6 CASSAETSRGQYF TGTGCCAGCAGCGCAGAGACTTCCAGGGGCCAGTACTTC
TRBJ2-1 few - TRBV11-2 CASSPDFDNEQFF TGTGCCAGCAGCCCTGACTTTGACAATGAGCAGTTCTTC
TRBJ1-1 few - TRBV7-6 CASSLDLWSTEAFF TGTGCCAGCAGCTTAGACCTGTGGAGCACTGAAGCTTTCTTT
TRBJ2-5 - - TRBV7-2 CASSLDSWPQETQYF TGTGCCAGCAGCTTAGACTCATGGCCCCAAGAGACCCAGTACTTC
TRBJ1-5 many - TRBV4-1 CASSQRLTDRYQPQHF TGCGCCAGCAGCCAGAGGTTGACAGATAGGTATCAGCCCCAGCATTTT
TRBJ2-2 once TRBD2 TRBV7-2 CASSFHPLAGGGQGGELFF TGTGCCAGCAGCTTTCACCCCCTAGCGGGAGGAGGTCAGGGCGGGGAGCTGTTTTTT
TRBJ2-1 few TRBD2 TRBV19 CASSIGTSGRPYNEQFF TGTGCCAGTAGTATAGGGACTAGCGGGAGACCCTACAATGAGCAGTTCTTC
TRBJ2-3 few TRBD2 TRBV10-3 CAISDGLAGGITDTQYF TGTGCCATCAGTGACGGGTTAGCGGGAGGAATCACAGATACGCAGTATTTT
TRBJ2-1 - - TRBV20-1 CSARQRGGYWNEQFF TGCAGTGCTAGACAAAGGGGGGGATACTGGAATGAGCAGTTCTTC
TRBJ1-1 - - TRBV2 CASSELTVNTEAFF TGTGCCAGCAGTGAACTCACAGTGAACACTGAAGCTTTCTTT
TRBJ2-6 - - TRBV7-6 CASSQESSRLANVLTF TGTGCCAGCAGCCAGGAGAGTTCCAGGCTGGCCAACGTCCTGACTTTC
TRBJ2-2 few - TRBV12-5 CASGLPPGELFF TGTGCTAGTGGCTTGCCCCCCGGGGAGCTGTTTTTT
TRBJ2-1 - - TRBV6-2/TRBV6-3 CASSRRTGVVNEQFF TGTGCCAGCAGTCGTCGGACGGGGGTGGTGAATGAGCAGTTCTTC
TRBJ2-3 - - TRBV10-3 CAIRGVDSGPKGTQYF TGTGCCATCAGGGGGGTTGATTCGGGCCCTAAGGGTACGCAGTATTTT
TRBJ1-6 - TRBD1 TRBV7-2 CASRSEWGTGGSYNSPLHF TGTGCCAGCAGATCTGAGTGGGGGACAGGGGGCTCCTATAATTCACCCCTCCACTTT
TRBJ2-1 once - TRBV5-1 CASSLGVVTNSYNEQFF TGCGCCAGCAGCTTGGGGGTCGTGACCAACTCCTACAATGAGCAGTTCTTC
TRBJ1-2 - - TRBV10-3 CAISESMWTDPNYGYTF TGTGCCATCAGTGAGTCGATGTGGACAGACCCGAACTATGGCTACACCTTC
TRBJ2-4 - - TRBV29-1 CSVLSQGENIQYF TGCAGCGTTCTGTCGCAGGGTGAAAACATTCAGTACTTC
TRBJ1-1 - TRBD1 TRBV28 CASSTPTGDRGEAFF TGTGCCAGCAGTACGCCGACAGGGGATCGTGGTGAAGCTTTCTTT
TRBJ2-5 - - TRBV28 CASSLSASLRQSRQETQYF TGTGCCAGCAGTTTATCGGCTTCGTTGAGGCAGTCTCGACAAGAGACCCAGTACTTC
TRBJ1-4 few TRBD1 TRBV7-8 CASSPRSYRGLDEKLFF TGTGCCAGCAGCCCCCGGAGCTACAGGGGTCTGGATGAAAAACTGTTTTTT
TRBJ2-7 - TRBD1 TRBV5-1 CASSLHPTGLSYEQYF TGCGCCAGCAGCCTTCATCCGACAGGGTTGTCGTACGAGCAGTACTTC
TRBJ1-2 few - TRBV4-3 CASSQERAGWVGGYTF TGCGCCAGCAGCCAAGAAAGGGCGGGTTGGGTTGGGGGCTACACCTTC
TRBJ2-7 - - TRBV7-2 CASSLRGGPNEQYF TGTGCCAGCAGCCTAAGGGGGGGCCCCAACGAGCAGTACTTC
TRBJ2-3 many TRBD2 TRBV7-2 CASSERLAHTQYF TGTGCCAGCAGCGAACGACTAGCACATACGCAGTATTTT
TRBJ1-2 - - TRBV7-2 CASSLALVMRDRDYGYTF TGTGCCAGCAGCTTAGCCTTGGTAATGAGAGATAGGGACTATGGCTACACCTTC
TRBJ2-7 - - TRBV6-2/TRBV6-3 CASSSRGTHSYEQYF TGTGCCAGCAGTTCTCGCGGGACCCACTCCTACGAGCAGTACTTC
TRBJ1-1 few - TRBV14 CASSPGNRAEAFF TGTGCCAGCAGCCCAGGGAATAGGGCTGAAGCTTTCTTT
TRBJ2-1 - TRBD1 TRBV5-4 CASSLTGGREQFF TGCGCCAGCAGCTTGACAGGGGGCCGTGAGCAGTTCTTC
TRBJ1-1 - TRBD1 TRBV12-3/TRBV12-4 CASSTTRQGVTEAFF TGTGCCAGCAGTACAACACGACAGGGAGTTACTGAAGCTTTCTTT
TRBJ1-2 few TRBD1 TRBV24-1 CATSDSRQGDGYTF TGTGCCACCAGTGATTCCCGACAGGGGGATGGCTACACCTTC
TRBJ1-4 - - TRBV23-1 CASSHSGNATNEKLFF TGCGCCAGCAGTCATTCGGGGAACGCAACTAATGAAAAACTGTTTTTT